This paragraph reports one TCR beta chain. Its antigen is not identified. Germline V gene sequence: CDR1 MNHEY, CDR2 SMNVEV (reference sequence). The CDR3 covers 14 residues. V lost 2 bases and J 5 bases, leaving 13 bases between the germline ends. Every isolated RNA sample was fully reverse transcribed, so sequencing captured expressed TCRB transcripts. Read counts averaged around 3.9 million for samples of naive, central memory and regulatory T cells. Assay: immunoSEQ multiplex PCR; the TCRdb copy retains only in-frame clones and omits some. The sample has 300,000 to 400,000 clones, around 10% seen once; the top ten hold less than 0.65%. The entry originates in a study of beta chain features in type 1 diabetes. General study findings and limits: Type 1 diabetes patients had moderately but significantly shorter TCRB CDR3s in all four CD4+ subsets. It was among patients, rather than healthy donors, that naive, central memory and Treg TCRB repertoires appeared more similar.

The sequencing sample was made of central memory CD4+ T cells from blood. The TCR was taken from a man aged 25 to 40 with type 1 diabetes. The chain couples TRBV27 to TRBJ2-7; possible D gene TRBD2, 6 bases. The chain's CDR3 is CASSLIGRSDEQYF. The CDR3 nucleotides are TGTGCCAGCAGTTTAATCGGGAGAAGCGACGAGCAGTACTTC.